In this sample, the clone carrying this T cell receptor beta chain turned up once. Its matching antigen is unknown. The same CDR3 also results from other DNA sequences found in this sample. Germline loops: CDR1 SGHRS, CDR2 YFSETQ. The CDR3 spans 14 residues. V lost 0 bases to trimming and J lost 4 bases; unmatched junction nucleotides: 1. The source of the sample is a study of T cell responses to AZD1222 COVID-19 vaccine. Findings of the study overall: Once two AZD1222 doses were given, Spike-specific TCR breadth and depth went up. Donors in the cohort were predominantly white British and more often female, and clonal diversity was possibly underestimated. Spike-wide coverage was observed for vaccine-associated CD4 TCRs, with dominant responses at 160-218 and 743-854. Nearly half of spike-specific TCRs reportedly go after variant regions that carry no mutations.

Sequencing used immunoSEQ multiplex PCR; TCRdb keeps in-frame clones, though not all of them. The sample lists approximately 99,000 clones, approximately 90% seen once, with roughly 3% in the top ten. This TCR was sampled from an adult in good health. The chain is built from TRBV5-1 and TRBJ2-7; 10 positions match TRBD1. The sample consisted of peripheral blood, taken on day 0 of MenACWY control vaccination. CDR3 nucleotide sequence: TGCGCCAGCAGCTTGGTGGGACAGGGGTACGAGCAGTACTTC. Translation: CASSLVGQGYEQYF. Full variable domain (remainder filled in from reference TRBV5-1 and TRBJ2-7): KAGVTQTPRYLIKTRGQQVTLSCSPISGHRSVSWYQQTPGQGLQFLFEYFSETQRNKGNFPGRFSGRQFSNSRSEMNVSTLELGDSALYLCASSLVGQGYEQYFGPGTRLTVT.